A single sample is the source of the 2 T cell receptor beta chains below, sequenced in a study of post-analysis software for immune sequencing data. The authors incorporated unique molecular identifiers into the TCR beta cDNA libraries. TCRdb processed the PCR reads anew with MiXCR; each CDR3 protein has one entry. The profile covers about 770,000 distinct CDR3 sequences, with roughly 50% appearing a single time and approximately 5% taken by the ten largest. Study-level points and caveats: Patients carried several TRBV segments more frequently than controls did, and TRBV5-6, TRBV5-1 and TRBV20-1 were among them.

Antigen specificity for these receptors is unknown. The material sequenced was blood. Receptor source: a girl aged 10-17 years with multiple sclerosis.

The chain has TRBV2 and TRBJ2-3, with TRBD1 matching over 12 bases. The CDR3 runs 21 residues. Germline V CDR1 and CDR2: SNHLY, FYNNEI. The junction had 27 bases not matched to a gene; V was cut back by 9 bases and J by 5 bases. CDR3 loop: CASSGTGGAEGISKVGDTQYF. CDR3 bases: TGTGCCAGTTCCGGGACAGGGGGCGCGGAGGGTATTTCAAAGGTGGGAGATACGCAGTATTTT.

This clonotype has only a few counts. The chain links TRBV4-3 to TRBJ1-5, with D maybe TRBD1 (5 bases). V was shortened by 4 bases and J by 1 base, with 8 bases between the two germline ends. Germline V CDR1 and CDR2: LGHNA, YSLEER. The CDR3 runs 14 residues. This CDR3 reads CASSPGTSNQPQHF. In DNA form, the CDR3 reads TGCGCCAGCAGCCCAGGGACGAGCAATCAGCCCCAGCATTTT.